In its sample, the clone carrying this T cell receptor (beta chain) was seen once. Its antigen remains unidentified. The protocol was immunoSEQ multiplex PCR, while the TCRdb copy is restricted to in-frame clones and leaves out a portion. The profile shows about 11,000 clones, 66% of them singletons. Germline V CDR1 and CDR2: SGHAT, FQNNGV. The ends were cut back, 5 bases at V and 6 bases at J, with 15 bases in the middle. The CDR3 contains 14 residues. These data are taken from a study of CD4+ T cells in melanoma. Regarding the study as a whole: CD8+ T cell, macrophage and B cell function reportedly correlated with neoantigen-specific CD4+ T cells. In melanoma, neoantigen-specific CD4+ T cells reportedly differed in differentiation state.

The sample was cells from a culture (not recorded whether cultured in vitro). The chain uses TRBV11-2 and TRBJ2-3; possible D gene TRBD2, 7 bases. This clonotype originated in a human donor with melanoma. This CDR3 is CASSRGGGGDTQYF. The CDR3 nucleotides read TGTGCCAGCAGCCGGGGAGGGGGGGGTGATACGCAGTATTTT.